This TCR beta chain was sequenced during a study of identical twins. General observations from the study: The same donors were not followed; conclusions instead depended on cross-sectional statistical analysis.

TCRdb used MiXCR to reprocess the 5' RACE reads, holding one entry per CDR3 protein. The sample has some 270,000 distinct CDR3 sequences; approximately 8.3% are singletons. This clonotype appeared many times. Its antigen is not known. V was pared by 5 bases and J by 0 bases, with 11 bases between. The CDR3 is made up of 15 amino acids. These same records also appear under a second study, on yellow fever vaccine responses in identical twins.

The receptor was isolated from a woman between 18 and 30 years old in good health. The chain couples TRBV12-3 or TRBV12-4 to TRBJ2-1; D may be TRBD2 (6 bases). Sequencing input: CD8+ T cells sorted from blood. CDR3 residues: CASSPLGGSYNEQFF. CDR3 coding DNA: TGTGCCAGCAGTCCACTGGGGGGCTCCTACAATGAGCAGTTCTTC.